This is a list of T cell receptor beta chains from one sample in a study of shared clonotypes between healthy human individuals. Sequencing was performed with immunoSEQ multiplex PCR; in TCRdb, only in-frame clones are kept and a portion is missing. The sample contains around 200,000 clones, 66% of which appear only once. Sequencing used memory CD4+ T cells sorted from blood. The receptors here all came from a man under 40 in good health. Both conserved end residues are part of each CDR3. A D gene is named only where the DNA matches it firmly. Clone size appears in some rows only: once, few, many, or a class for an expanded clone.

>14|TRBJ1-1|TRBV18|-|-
TGTGCCAGCTCACCGGGCGGGACGCGAGCTGAAGCTTTCTTT
CASSPGGTRAEAFF
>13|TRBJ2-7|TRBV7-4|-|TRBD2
TGTGCCAGCTCCTTGGGAGGGATCTACGAGCAGTACTTC
CASSLGGIYEQYF
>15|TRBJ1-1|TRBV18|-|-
TGTGCCAGCTCACCACTAGAATGGACTAACACTGAAGCTTTCTTT
CASSPLEWTNTEAFF
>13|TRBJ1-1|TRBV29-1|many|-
TGCAGCGTTGAGGAGGACCTGAACACTGAAGCTTTCTTT
CSVEEDLNTEAFF
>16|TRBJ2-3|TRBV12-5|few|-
TGTGCTAGTGGTTTGAAGTCCGGGGGCACGGTGGATACGCAGTATTTT
CASGLKSGGTVDTQYF
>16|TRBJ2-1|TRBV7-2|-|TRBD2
TGTGCCAGCAGCTCGTCGGGGACTAGCGCCTACAATGAGCAGTTCTTC
CASSSSGTSAYNEQFF
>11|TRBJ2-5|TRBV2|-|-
TGTGCCAGCAGCCAGATGAAGACCCAGTACTTC
CASSQMKTQYF
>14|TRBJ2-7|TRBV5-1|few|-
TGCGCCAGCAGCCTAAGGACGGAATCCTACGAGCAGTACTTC
CASSLRTESYEQYF
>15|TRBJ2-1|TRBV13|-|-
TGTGCCAGCAGTACAGGTCTTGAGCTGCGCAATGAGCAGTTCTTC
CASSTGLELRNEQFF
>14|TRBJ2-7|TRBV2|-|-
TGTGCCAGCAGTGATCAGGGGGGATCCTACGAGCAGTACTTC
CASSDQGGSYEQYF
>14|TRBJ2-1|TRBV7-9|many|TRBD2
TGTGCCAGCAGCTTAGCCTCCCTAGCGGCTGAGCAGTTCTTC
CASSLASLAAEQFF
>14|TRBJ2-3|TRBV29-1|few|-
TGCAGCGTTGACAGGGGGGATTTGAGGGATACGCAGTATTTT
CSVDRGDLRDTQYF
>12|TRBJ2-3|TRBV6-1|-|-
TGTGCCAGCAGCAGGGTCACAGATACGCAGTATTTT
CASSRVTDTQYF